This TCR beta chain originates from a study of blood T cell repertoires in COVID-19. Study details: Nucleic acid was either cDNA or gDNA, and it came from T cells, B-cell-depleted T cells, or PBMCs.

As handled by the study authors: Estimates of nucleated cell counts were drawn from the amplification of reference gene primers. This table comes from immunoSEQ multiplex PCR, and its TCRdb copy is limited to in-frame clones, with some not included. The V and J calls and clone size come from that table; D and trimming were worked out from the DNA. The sample has around 12,000 clones; more than 70% are singletons. V was pared by 4 bases and J by 9 bases, with 6 bases of the junction left unmatched. CDR1 and CDR2 from the germline V gene are SNHLY and FYNNEI. The CDR3 extends over 14 amino acids. This chain uses TRBV2 with TRBJ2-1, with 10 bases aligning to TRBD2. This clonotype was sampled from a human donor in a cohort sampled during active COVID-19. Material: peripheral blood. The CDR3 bases are TGTGCCAGCAGTGCTCTAGCGGGGGAACTTGAGCAGTTCTTC. It encodes CASSALAGELEQFF.